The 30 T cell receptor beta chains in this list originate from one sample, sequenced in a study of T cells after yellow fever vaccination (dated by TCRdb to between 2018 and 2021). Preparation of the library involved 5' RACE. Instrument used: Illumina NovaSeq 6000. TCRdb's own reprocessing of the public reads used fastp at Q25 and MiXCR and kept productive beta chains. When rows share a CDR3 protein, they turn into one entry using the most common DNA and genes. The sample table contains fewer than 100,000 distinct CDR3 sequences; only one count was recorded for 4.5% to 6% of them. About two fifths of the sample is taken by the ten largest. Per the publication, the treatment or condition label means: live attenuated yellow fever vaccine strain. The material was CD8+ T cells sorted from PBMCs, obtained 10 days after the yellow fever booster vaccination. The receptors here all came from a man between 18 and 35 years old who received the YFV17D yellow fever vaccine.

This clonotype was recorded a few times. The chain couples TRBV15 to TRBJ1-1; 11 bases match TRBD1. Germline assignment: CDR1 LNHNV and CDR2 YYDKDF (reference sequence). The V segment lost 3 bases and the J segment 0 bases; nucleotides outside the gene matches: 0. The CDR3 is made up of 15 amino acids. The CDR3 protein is CATSRDRGLNTEAFF. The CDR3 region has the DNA TGTGCCACCAGCAGGGACAGGGGGCTGAACACTGAAGCTTTCTTT.

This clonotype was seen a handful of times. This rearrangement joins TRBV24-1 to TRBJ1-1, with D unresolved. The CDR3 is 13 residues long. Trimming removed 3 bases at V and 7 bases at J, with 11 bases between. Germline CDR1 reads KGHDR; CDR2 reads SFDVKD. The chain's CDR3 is CATSDQTSGEAFF. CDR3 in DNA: TGTGCCACCAGTGATCAAACTTCAGGTGAAGCTTTCTTT.

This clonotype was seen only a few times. The CDR3 region has the DNA TGTGCCAGCAGCTTTACAGGGATGGGCGGGGAGCTGTTTTTT. As protein: CASSFTGMGGELFF. J is TRBJ2-2 and V is TRBV7-8, with D tentatively TRBD1 (6 bases). Germline V gene sequence: CDR1 SGHVS, CDR2 FQNEAQ. This CDR3 spans 14 amino acids. V was pared by 3 bases and J by 7 bases, with 12 bases between. Using reference TRBV7-8 and TRBJ2-2 for the parts outside the CDR3, the full variable domain is GAGVSQSPRYKVAKRGQDVALRCDPISGHVSLFWYQQALGQGPEFLTYFQNEAQLDKSGLPSDRFFAERPEGSVSTLKIQRTQQEDSAVYLCASSFTGMGGELFFGEGSRLTVL.

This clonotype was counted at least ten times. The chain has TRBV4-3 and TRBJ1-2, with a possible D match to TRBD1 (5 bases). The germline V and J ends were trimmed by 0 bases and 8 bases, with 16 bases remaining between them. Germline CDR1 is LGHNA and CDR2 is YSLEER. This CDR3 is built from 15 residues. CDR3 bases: TGCGCCAGCAGCCAAGATCGGGGGGGACTGTTCGGCTACACCTTC. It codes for CASSQDRGGLFGYTF.

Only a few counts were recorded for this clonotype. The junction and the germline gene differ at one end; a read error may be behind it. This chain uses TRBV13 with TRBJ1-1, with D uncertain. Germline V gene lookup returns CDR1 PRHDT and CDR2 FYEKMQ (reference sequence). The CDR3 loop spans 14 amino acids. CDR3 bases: TGTGCCAGCACCTTAGTCAACCAGAACACTGAAGCTTTCTTT. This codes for CASTLVNQNTEAFF.

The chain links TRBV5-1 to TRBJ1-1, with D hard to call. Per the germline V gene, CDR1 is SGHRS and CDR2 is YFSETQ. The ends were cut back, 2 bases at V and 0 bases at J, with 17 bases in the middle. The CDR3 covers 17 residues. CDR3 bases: TGCGCCAGCAGCTTAGGATGGCGGAGCATGTTGAACACTGAAGCTTTCTTT. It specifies CASSLGWRSMLNTEAFF.

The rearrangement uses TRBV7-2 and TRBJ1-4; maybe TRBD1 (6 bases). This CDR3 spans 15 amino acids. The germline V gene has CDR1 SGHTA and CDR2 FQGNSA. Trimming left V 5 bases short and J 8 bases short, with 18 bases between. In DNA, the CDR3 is TGTGCCAGCAGCGGAAGAGGGGGAAGAGGGGAAAAACTGTTTTTT. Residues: CASSGRGGRGEKLFF. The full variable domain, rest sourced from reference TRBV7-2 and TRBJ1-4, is GAGVSQSPSNKVTEKGKDVELRCDPISGHTALYWYRQSLGQGLEFLIYFQGNSAPDKSGLPSDRFSAERTGGSVSTLTIQRTQQEDSAVYLCASSGRGGRGEKLFFGSGTQLSVL.

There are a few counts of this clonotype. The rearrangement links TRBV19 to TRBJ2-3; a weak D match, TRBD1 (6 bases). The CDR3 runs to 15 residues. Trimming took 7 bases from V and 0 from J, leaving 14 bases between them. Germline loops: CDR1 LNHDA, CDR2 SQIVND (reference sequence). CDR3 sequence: CASTLGAASTDTQYF. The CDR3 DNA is TGTGCCAGTACCTTGGGGGCGGCTAGCACAGATACGCAGTATTTT.

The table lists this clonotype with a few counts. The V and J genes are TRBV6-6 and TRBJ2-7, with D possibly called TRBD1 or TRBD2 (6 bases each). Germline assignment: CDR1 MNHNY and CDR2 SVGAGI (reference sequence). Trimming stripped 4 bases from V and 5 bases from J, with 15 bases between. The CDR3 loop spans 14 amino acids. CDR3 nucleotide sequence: TGTGCCAGCAGTTTGACGGGGGCCCTCCACGAGCAGTACGTC. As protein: CASSLTGALHEQYV.

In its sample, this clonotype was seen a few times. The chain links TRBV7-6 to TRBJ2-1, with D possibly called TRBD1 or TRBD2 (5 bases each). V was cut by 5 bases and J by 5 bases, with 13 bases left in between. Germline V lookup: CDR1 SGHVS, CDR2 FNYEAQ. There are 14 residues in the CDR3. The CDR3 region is CASSLGTVNNEQFF. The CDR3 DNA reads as TGTGCCAGCAGCCTAGGGACGGTGAACAATGAGCAGTTCTTC. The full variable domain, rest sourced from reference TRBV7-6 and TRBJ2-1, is GAGVSQSPRYKVTKRGQDVALRCDPISGHVSLYWYRQALGQGPEFLTYFNYEAQQDKSGLPNDRFSAERPEGSISTLTIQRTEQRDSAMYRCASSLGTVNNEQFFGPGTRLTVL.

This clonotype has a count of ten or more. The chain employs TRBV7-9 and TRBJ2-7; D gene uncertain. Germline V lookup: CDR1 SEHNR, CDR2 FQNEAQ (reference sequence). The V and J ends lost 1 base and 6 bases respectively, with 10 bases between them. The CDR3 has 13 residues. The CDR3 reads CASSLGPPGEQYV. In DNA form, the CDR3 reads TGTGCCAGCAGCTTAGGACCTCCCGGCGAGCAGTACGTC.

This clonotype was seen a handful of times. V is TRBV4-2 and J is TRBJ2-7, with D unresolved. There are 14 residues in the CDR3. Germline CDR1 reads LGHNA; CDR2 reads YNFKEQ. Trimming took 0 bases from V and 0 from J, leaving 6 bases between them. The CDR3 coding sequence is TGTGCCAGCAGCCAAGAAAGGGCCTCCTACGAGCAGTACTTC. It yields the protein CASSQERASYEQYF.

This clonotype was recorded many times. The CDR3 spells CSTQRGAEETQYF. The CDR3 region has the DNA TGCAGCACCCAAAGGGGGGCGGAAGAGACCCAGTACTTC. This rearrangement joins TRBV29-1 to TRBJ2-5; TRBD1 or TRBD2 may be the D gene (6 bases each). Trimming pared 8 bases from V and 3 bases from J, leaving 16 bases between. Germline CDR1 and CDR2: SQVTM and ANQGSEA. The CDR3 extends over 13 amino acids.

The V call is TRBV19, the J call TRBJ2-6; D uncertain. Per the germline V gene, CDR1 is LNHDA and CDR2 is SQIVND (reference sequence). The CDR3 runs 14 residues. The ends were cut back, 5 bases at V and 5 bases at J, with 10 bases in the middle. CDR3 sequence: CASSPSVWANVLTF. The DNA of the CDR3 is TGTGCCAGTAGTCCCAGTGTCTGGGCCAACGTCCTGACTTTC. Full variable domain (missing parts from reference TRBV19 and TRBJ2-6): DGGITQSPKYLFRKEGQNVTLSCEQNLNHDAMYWYRQDPGQGLRLIYYSQIVNDFQKGDIAEGYSVSREKKESFPLTVTSAQKNPTAFYLCASSPSVWANVLTFGAGSRLTVL.

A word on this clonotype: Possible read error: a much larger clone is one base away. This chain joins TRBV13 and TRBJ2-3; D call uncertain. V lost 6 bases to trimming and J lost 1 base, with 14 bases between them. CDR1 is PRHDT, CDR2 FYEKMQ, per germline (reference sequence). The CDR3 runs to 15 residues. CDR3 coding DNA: TGTGCCAGCAGACCGCCATGGTGGGGCACAGATACGCAGTATTTT. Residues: CASRPPWWGTDTQYF.

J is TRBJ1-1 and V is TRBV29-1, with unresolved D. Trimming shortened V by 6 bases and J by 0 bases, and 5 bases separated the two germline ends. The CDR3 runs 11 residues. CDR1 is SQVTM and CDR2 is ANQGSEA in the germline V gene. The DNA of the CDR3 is TGCAGCGTCGACATGAACACTGAAGCTTTCTTT. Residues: CSVDMNTEAFF. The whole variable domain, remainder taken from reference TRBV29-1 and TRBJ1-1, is SAVISQKPSRDICQRGTSLTIQCQVDSQVTMMFWYRQQPGQSLTLIATANQGSEATYESGFVIDKFPISRPNLTFSTLTVSNMSPEDSSIYLCSVDMNTEAFFGQGTRLTVV.

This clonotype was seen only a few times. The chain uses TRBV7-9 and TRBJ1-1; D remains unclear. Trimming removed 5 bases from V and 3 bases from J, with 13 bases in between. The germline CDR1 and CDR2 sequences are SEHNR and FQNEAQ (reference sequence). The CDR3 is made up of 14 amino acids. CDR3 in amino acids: CASSPYWGDTEAFF. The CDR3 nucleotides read TGTGCCAGCAGCCCCTATTGGGGAGACACTGAAGCTTTCTTT.

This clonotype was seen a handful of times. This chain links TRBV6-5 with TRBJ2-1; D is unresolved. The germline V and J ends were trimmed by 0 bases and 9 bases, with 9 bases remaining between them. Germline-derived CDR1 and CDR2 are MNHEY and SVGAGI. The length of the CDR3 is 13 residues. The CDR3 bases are TGTGCCAGCAGTTACTCGGCCGGTGGTGAGCAGTTCTTC. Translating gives CASSYSAGGEQFF.

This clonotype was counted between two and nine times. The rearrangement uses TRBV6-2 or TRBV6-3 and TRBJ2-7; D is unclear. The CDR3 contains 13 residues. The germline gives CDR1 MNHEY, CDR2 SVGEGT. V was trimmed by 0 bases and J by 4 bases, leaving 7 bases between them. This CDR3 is CASSYSGAYEQYV. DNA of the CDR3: TGTGCCAGCAGTTACTCGGGTGCGTACGAGCAGTACGTC.

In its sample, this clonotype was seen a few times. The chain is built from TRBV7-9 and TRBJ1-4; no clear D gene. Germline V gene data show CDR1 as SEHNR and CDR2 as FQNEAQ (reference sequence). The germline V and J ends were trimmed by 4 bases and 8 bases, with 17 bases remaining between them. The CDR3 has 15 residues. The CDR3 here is CASSSGPPPREKLFF. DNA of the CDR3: TGTGCCAGCAGCTCTGGTCCCCCCCCAAGGGAAAAACTGTTTTTT.

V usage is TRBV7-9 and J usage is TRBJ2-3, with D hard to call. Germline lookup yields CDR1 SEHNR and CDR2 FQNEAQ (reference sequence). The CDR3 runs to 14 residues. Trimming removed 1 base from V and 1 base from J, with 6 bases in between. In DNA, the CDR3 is TGTGCCAGCAGCTTAGTACGGGGCACAGATACGCAGTATTTT. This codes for CASSLVRGTDTQYF.

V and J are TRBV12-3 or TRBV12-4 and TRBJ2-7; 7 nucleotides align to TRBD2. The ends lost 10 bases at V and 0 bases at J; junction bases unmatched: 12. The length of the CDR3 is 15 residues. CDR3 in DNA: TGTGCCATCCCCCAATTTGCTAGCGGCTCCTACGAGCAGTACTTC. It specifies CAIPQFASGSYEQYF.

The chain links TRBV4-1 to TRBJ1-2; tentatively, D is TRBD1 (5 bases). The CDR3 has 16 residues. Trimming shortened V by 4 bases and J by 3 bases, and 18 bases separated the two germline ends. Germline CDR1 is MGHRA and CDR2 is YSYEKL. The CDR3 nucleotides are TGCGCCAGCAGCCTAGACGGGACCGGCCCGGACTATGGCTACACCTTC. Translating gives CASSLDGTGPDYGYTF.

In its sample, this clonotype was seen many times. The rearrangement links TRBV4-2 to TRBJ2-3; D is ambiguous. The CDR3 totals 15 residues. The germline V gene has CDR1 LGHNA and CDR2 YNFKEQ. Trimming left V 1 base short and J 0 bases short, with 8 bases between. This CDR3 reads CASSQGTTSTDTQYF. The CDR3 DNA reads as TGTGCCAGCAGCCAAGGGACGACGAGCACAGATACGCAGTATTTT.

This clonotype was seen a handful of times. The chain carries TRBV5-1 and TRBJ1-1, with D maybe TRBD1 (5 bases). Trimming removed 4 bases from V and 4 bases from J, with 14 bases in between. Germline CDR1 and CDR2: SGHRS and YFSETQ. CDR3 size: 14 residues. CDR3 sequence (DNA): TGCGCCAGCAGCCTCGACAGACACTTCACTGAAGCTTTCTTT. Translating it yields CASSLDRHFTEAFF.

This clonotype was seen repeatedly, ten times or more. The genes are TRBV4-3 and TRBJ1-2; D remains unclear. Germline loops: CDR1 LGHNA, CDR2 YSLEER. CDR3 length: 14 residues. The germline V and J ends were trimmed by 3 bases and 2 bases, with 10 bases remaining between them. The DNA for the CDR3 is TGCGCCAGCAGCCAGCTGACGGAGAACTATGGCTACACCTTC. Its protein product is CASSQLTENYGYTF.

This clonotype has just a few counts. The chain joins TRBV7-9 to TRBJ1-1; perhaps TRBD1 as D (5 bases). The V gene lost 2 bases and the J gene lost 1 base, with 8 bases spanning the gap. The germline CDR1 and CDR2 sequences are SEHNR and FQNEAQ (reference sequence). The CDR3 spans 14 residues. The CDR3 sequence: CASSLLGGNTEAFF. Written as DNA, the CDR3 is TGTGCCAGCAGCTTACTTGGGGGGAACACTGAAGCTTTCTTT.

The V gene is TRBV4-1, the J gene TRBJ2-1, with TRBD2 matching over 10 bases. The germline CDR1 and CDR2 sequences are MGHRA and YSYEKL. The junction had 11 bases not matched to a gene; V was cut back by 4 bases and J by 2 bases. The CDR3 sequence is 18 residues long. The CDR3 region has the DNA TGCGCCAGCAGCCTCTGGGGGGCTAGCGGGGGCACCTACAATGAGCAGTTCTTC. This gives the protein CASSLWGASGGTYNEQFF.

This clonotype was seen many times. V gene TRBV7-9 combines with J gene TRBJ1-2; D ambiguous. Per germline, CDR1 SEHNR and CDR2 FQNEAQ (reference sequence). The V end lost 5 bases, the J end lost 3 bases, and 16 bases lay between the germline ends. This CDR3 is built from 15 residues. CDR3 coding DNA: TGTGCCAGCAGCGATTTAGAGGGCGCAGACTATGGCTACACCTTC. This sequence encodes CASSDLEGADYGYTF.

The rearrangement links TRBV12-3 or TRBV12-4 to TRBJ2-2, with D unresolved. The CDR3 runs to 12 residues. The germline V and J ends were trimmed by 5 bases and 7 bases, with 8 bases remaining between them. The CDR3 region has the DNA TGTGCCAGCAGTCCGAGTCTCGGGGAGCTGTTTTTT. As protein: CASSPSLGELFF.